This T cell receptor (delta chain) stems from a study of Vδ1+ human thymocytes. The CDR3 length is 14 residues. Trimming stripped 4 bases from V and 7 bases from J, with 13 bases between. Germline-derived CDR1 and CDR2 are TSWWSYY and QGS. Extracted RNA was reverse transcribed into cDNA. The CDR3 regions were amplified by multiplex PCR from V-gene primers to a constant-region primer. TCRdb re-processed the multiplex PCR reads via CATT. Of 50,000 to 60,000 delta-chain clones in the sample, roughly 16% were seen once. In the case of this clone: Its antigen is not known.

Study findings and constraints: Highly polyclonal TRG and TRD repertoires with Gaussian CDR3 length distributions appeared in thymus.

The chain couples TRDV1 to TRDJ2; D uncertain. The source material was Vdelta1+ gamma-delta thymocytes from the thymus. Subset of the sample: FACS-sorted CD3+ TCRalphabeta- TCRVdelta1+ TCRVdelta2- thymocytes. The receptor's source is a girl less than two years old who had congenital heart surgery. In nucleotides, the CDR3 is TGTGCTCTTGGGGTCCCAACCCCGCTAGCACAACTCTTCTTT. It specifies CALGVPTPLAQLFF.